The clone carrying this T cell receptor (beta chain) was counted ten times or more. Its antigen remains unknown. The data derive from a study of T cells after yellow fever vaccination. Study results and limitations: Most clones from primary vaccination were detected again post-booster (roughly 96% CD4, about 88% CD8). A small share of clonotypes appeared in both CD4 and CD8 compartments. A secondary response was less intense yet reached its peak sooner, at day 5 versus 15.

The length of the CDR3 is 10 residues. CDR1 is DFQATT, CDR2 SNEGSKA, per germline (reference sequence). Trimming pared 6 bases from V and 3 bases from J, leaving 5 bases between. 5'RACE template switching produced TCR cDNA carrying a universal primer site and UMIs. TCRdb passed the 5' RACE reads through MiXCR, listing each CDR3 protein once. The data show tens of thousands of distinct CDR3 sequences, with under 9.5% seen just once and approximately 31% held by the top ten. V is TRBV20-1 and J is TRBJ2-5; D not resolved. Sequenced material: CD8+ T cells sorted from PBMCs, taken 10 days after the first yellow fever vaccination. The TCR originated in a man aged 18 to 30 who received the YFV17D yellow fever vaccine. CDR3 nucleotides: TGCAGTGCCACCGAAGAGACCCAGTACTTC. Residues: CSATEETQYF.